A single sample gave rise to the 16 T cell receptor beta chains below, sequenced in a study of blood T cell repertoires in COVID-19. The assay was immunoSEQ multiplex PCR, and TCRdb's table has in-frame clones only and misses some. This sample has some 150,000 clones, with 88% found just once. The sequencing input was peripheral blood. These receptors were taken from a middle-aged man with active or convalescent COVID-19.

The rearrangement joins TRBV6-5 to TRBJ1-1; TRBD1 aligns across 7 bases. Germline loops: CDR1 MNHEY, CDR2 SVGAGI. J was trimmed by 3 bases and V by 4 bases; bases with no gene match: 11. The CDR3 has 16 amino acids. The CDR3 nucleotides read TGTGCCAGCAGTTCGATATACAGGGGTCGGGACACTGAAGCTTTCTTT. It codes for CASSSIYRGRDTEAFF.

V is TRBV7-9 and J is TRBJ2-7, with TRBD1 identical over 8 bases. The V and J ends lost 4 bases and 6 bases, in that order; junction bases with no gene match: 23. This CDR3 comprises 19 residues. The germline V gene has CDR1 SEHNR and CDR2 FQNEAQ (reference sequence). This CDR3 is CASSSSPGVGQGRRGEQYF. In nucleotides, the CDR3 is TGTGCCAGCAGCTCCTCTCCAGGGGTAGGACAGGGTCGTAGGGGCGAGCAGTACTTC.

The chain couples TRBV6-5 to TRBJ2-2, with 8 bases fitting TRBD2. CDR3 length: 14 amino acids. Germline V gene lookup returns CDR1 MNHEY and CDR2 SVGAGI. The V and J ends lost 5 bases and 8 bases, in that order; junction bases with no gene match: 7. The CDR3 spells CASSKIAGSGELFF. The CDR3 bases are TGTGCCAGCAGTAAAATAGCGGGATCTGGGGAGCTGTTTTTT.

The count of this clone is one. V and J are TRBV28 and TRBJ1-5; 7 bases match TRBD1. The CDR3 covers 17 residues. Germline loops: CDR1 MDHEN, CDR2 SYDVKM. V dropped 5 bases and J dropped 3; count of bases not matched to a gene: 13. The CDR3 bases are TGTGCCAGCAGTCCATTCGATACAGGGGCCCTCAATCAGCCCCAGCATTTT. It is translated as CASSPFDTGALNQPQHF.

This sequence joins TRBV7-2 and TRBJ2-7; TRBD2 matches at 11 bases. This CDR3 spans 16 amino acids. Unmatched junction bases numbered 10, after V lost 5 bases and J lost 4 bases. The V gene's germline CDR1 is SGHTA and CDR2 FQGNSA. CDR3: CASSPGLAGLYYEQYF. In nucleotides, the CDR3 is TGTGCCAGCAGCCCCGGACTAGCGGGTCTTTATTACGAGCAGTACTTC.

This rearrangement joins TRBV6-5 to TRBJ1-1; tentative D call: TRBD1 (5 bases). Trimming removed 6 bases at V and 4 bases at J, with 15 bases between. The germline V gene has CDR1 MNHEY and CDR2 SVGAGI. The CDR3 runs 14 residues. For the CDR3, the DNA is TGTGCCAGCAGGGGGGGGGAATGGTCCACTGAAGCTTTCTTT. Translated, it gives CASRGGEWSTEAFF.

The chain combines TRBV28 with TRBJ2-6, with D perhaps matching TRBD2 (5 bases). V gave up 8 bases and J gave up 2 bases, with 10 bases separating them. Germline V CDR1 and CDR2: MDHEN, SYDVKM. This CDR3 spans 14 amino acids. CDR3 residues: CASHSGAGANVLTF. The CDR3, as DNA: TGTGCCAGCCACTCCGGGGCTGGGGCCAACGTCCTGACTTTC.

This rearrangement joins TRBV6-5 to TRBJ2-3; weak D call: TRBD1 (7 bases). The CDR3 spans 13 residues. The germline V gene has CDR1 MNHEY and CDR2 SVGAGI. The V and J ends lost 5 bases and 5 bases respectively, with 11 bases between them. The CDR3, as DNA: TGTGCCAGCAGTCAGCAGGGGGGAGATACGCAGTATTTT. Its protein product is CASSQQGGDTQYF.

The chain has TRBV6-5 and TRBJ1-1; D is possibly TRBD1 (5 bases). Germline V CDR1 and CDR2: MNHEY, SVGAGI. V was pared by 7 bases and J by 1 base, with 10 bases between. This CDR3 contains 13 residues. The CDR3 DNA reads as TGTGCCAGCACGAGAGACAGGAACACTGAAGCTTTCTTT. Translated: CASTRDRNTEAFF.

This chain links TRBV5-1 with TRBJ2-6; possibly TRBD1 for D (5 bases). Germline assignment: CDR1 SGHRS and CDR2 YFSETQ. The CDR3 is 16 residues long. V lost 4 bases to trimming and J lost 2 bases, with 13 bases between them. CDR3 DNA sequence: TGCGCCAGCAGCGCGATGGGGCCGGCTGGGGCCAACGTCCTGACTTTC. Translation gives CASSAMGPAGANVLTF.

The chain is built from TRBV28 and TRBJ2-7; possible D gene TRBD1, 6 bases. The germline CDR1 and CDR2 sequences are MDHEN and SYDVKM. The CDR3 consists of 15 residues. Deletions cut 5 bases from V and 3 bases from J, with 17 bases between. The CDR3 protein is CASSVDRPPLYEQYF. CDR3 DNA sequence: TGTGCCAGCAGTGTCGACAGGCCCCCACTCTACGAGCAGTACTTC.

This chain links TRBV28 with TRBJ1-3, with 8 bases identical to TRBD1. J lost 0 bases, V lost 6 bases, and 10 bases had no gene match. Germline-derived CDR1 and CDR2 are MDHEN and SYDVKM. This CDR3 contains 17 residues. For the CDR3, the DNA is TGTGCCAGCAGCTTACTCGCCGGACAGGGCTCTGGAAACACCATATATTTT. Translated, it gives CASSLLAGQGSGNTIYF.

The chain recombines TRBV3-1 (or the pseudogene TRBV3-2) with TRBJ2-2; the match to TRBD2 covers 9 bases. The CDR3 spans 16 residues. CDR1 is LGHDT and CDR2 is YNNKEL in the germline V gene (reference sequence). Trimming took 4 bases from V and 4 from J; bases not matched to a gene: 7. Written as DNA, the CDR3 is TGTGCCAGCAGCCCTGGCTCGCGGGAGGGCACCGGGGAGCTGTTTTTT. Translating it yields CASSPGSREGTGELFF.

Only one count was recorded for this clone. The rearrangement links TRBV2 to TRBJ2-1; TRBD1 aligns across 8 bases. Germline CDR1 SNHLY, CDR2 FYNNEI. The ends lost 4 bases at V and 1 base at J; junction bases unmatched: 3. There are 15 residues in the CDR3. In DNA form, the CDR3 reads TGTGCCAGCAGTGCGGACAGGGCGTCCTACAATGAGCAGTTCTTC. The encoded protein is CASSADRASYNEQFF.

The chain joins TRBV28 to TRBJ1-5; D possibly corresponds to TRBD1 (6 bases). The V end was cut by 3 bases, the J end by 6 bases, with 15 bases between. Germline CDR1 and CDR2: MDHEN and SYDVKM. The CDR3 covers 15 residues. As DNA, the CDR3 is TGTGCCAGCAGTTTGGGGGGGGACACGGGTCAGCCCCAGCATTTT. Its protein is CASSLGGDTGQPQHF.

The J gene is TRBJ1-1, the V gene TRBV5-1, with D perhaps matching TRBD1 (5 bases). V was trimmed by 2 bases and J by 5 bases, leaving 19 bases between them. Germline CDR1 SGHRS, CDR2 YFSETQ. The length of the CDR3 is 16 residues. The CDR3 nucleotides are TGCGCCAGCAGCTTAACTGCAGGGTCGACGTTTACTGAAGCTTTCTTT. Its protein product is CASSLTAGSTFTEAFF.